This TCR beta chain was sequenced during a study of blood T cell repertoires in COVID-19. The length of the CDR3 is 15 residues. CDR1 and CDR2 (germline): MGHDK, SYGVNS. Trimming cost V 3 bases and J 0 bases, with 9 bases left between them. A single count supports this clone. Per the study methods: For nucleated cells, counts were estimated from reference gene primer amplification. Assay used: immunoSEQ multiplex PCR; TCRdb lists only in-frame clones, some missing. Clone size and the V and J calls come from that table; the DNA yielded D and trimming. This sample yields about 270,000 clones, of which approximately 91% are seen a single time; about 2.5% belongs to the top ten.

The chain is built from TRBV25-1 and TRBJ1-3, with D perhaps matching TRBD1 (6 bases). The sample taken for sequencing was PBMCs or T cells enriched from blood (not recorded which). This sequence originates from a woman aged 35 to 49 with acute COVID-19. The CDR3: CASSDQDSSGNTIYF. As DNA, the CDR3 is TGTGCCAGCAGTGACCAGGACAGCTCTGGAAACACCATATATTTT.